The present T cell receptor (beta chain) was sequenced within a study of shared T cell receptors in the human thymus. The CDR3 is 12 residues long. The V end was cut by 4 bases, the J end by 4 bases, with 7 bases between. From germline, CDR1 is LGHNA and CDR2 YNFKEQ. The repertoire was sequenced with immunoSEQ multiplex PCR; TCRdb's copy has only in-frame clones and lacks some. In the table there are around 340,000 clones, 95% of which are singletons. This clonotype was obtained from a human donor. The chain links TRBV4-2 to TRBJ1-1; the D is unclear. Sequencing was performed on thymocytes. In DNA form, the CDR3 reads TGTGCCAGCAGCCGGGGAGGCACTGAAGCTTTCTTT. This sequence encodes CASSRGGTEAFF.